The sequence of this T cell receptor beta chain was determined in a study of blood T cell repertoires in COVID-19. This CDR3 region has 15 residues. Germline V lookup: CDR1 SGHTA, CDR2 FQGTGA. V lost 10 bases to trimming and J lost 6 bases; unmatched junction nucleotides: 14. In the authors' workflow: Estimates of nucleated cell counts were drawn from the amplification of reference gene primers. Here immunoSEQ multiplex PCR was the method, and the copy in TCRdb shows in-frame clones only, minus some. The V and J calls and clone size were taken over from that table, and D and trimming were inferred from the DNA. In the table there are tens of thousands of clones, about 86% of which are singletons.

The receptor was derived from a man over 45 with active COVID-19. This rearrangement joins TRBV7-3 to TRBJ1-2; 10 bases map to TRBD1. The sample consisted of peripheral blood. Here the CDR3 DNA reads TGTGCCACCTCCCCGAGCCAGACAGGGGGCAATGGCTACACCTTC. It is translated as CATSPSQTGGNGYTF. Using reference TRBV7-3 and TRBJ1-2 for the parts outside the CDR3, the full variable domain is GAGVSQTPSNKVTEKGKYVELRCDPISGHTALYWYRQSLGQGPEFLIYFQGTGAADDSGLPNDRFFAVRPEGSVSTLKIQRTERGDSAVYLCATSPSQTGGNGYTFGSGTRLTVV.